This TCR beta chain was recorded in a study of cytomegalovirus exposure and HLA in healthy donors. Study-wide results and caveats: CMV serostatus was the sole immune exposure information available. Later analysis demonstrated an association between a missense DCLRE1C variant and TCR beta V- and J-gene trimming.

PCR involved 60 Vbeta and 13 Jbeta primers. Libraries were prepared by immunoSEQ multiplex PCR; TCRdb keeps only in-frame clonotypes and omits some of them. This sample carries tens of thousands of clones, around 80% of them seen once, and the ten largest clones take roughly 2%. V gave up 4 bases and J gave up 11 bases, with 18 bases separating them. CDR1 is MNHNS, CDR2 SASEGT, per germline. The CDR3 is 15 residues long. Only a few counts were recorded for this clone. Its antigen is not identified. All the people who gave samples were healthy bone marrow donors. V is TRBV6-1 and J is TRBJ1-6; D is perhaps TRBD1 (6 bases). The TCR was taken from a young man in good health and CMV-seronegative. Sample: PBMCs. CDR3: CASSGRDTSFPPLHF. The CDR3, as DNA: TGTGCCAGCAGTGGCCGGGACACTTCTTTTCCACCCCTCCACTTT.